Following are 17 T cell receptor beta chains from one sample sequenced in a study of T-cell reconstitution after alpha-beta-depleted transplantation in children. Unique molecular identifiers were used to barcode this TCRbeta library. In TCRdb, the PCR reads were re-called with MiXCR into one record per CDR3 protein. There are under 85,000 distinct CDR3 sequences in the sample; about a sixth occur only once, and approximately 51% lies in the top ten. Sequencing used PBMCs, mostly from graft donor cells, obtained 360 days after TCRalphabeta/CD19-depleted stem cell transplant. The receptors come from a male patient between 2 and 15 years old who had a stem cell transplant for acute lymphoblastic leukemia, so the T cells may come from the graft donor.

This clonotype turned up a few times. V usage is TRBV5-1 and J usage is TRBJ2-5, with 12 nucleotides matching TRBD1. Germline loops: CDR1 SGHRS, CDR2 YFSETQ. This CDR3 has 19 residues. Trimming took 4 bases from V and 2 from J; bases not matched to a gene: 15. The CDR3 DNA is TGCGCCAGCAGCCCGGCGGGGACAGGGGGCGCAGGTGGACAAGAGACCCAGTACTTC. Amino acids: CASSPAGTGGAGGQETQYF.

This clonotype was detected ten times or more. V gene TRBV7-9 combines with J gene TRBJ2-7; D is ambiguous. Germline assignment: CDR1 SEHNR and CDR2 FQNEAQ (reference sequence). CDR3 length: 12 amino acids. Trimming left V 5 bases short and J 1 base short, with 6 bases between. For the CDR3, the DNA is TGTGCCAGCAGCCATTTTTCCTACGAGCAGTACTTC. Its protein product is CASSHFSYEQYF.

The rearrangement joins TRBV20-1 to TRBJ2-5; no reliable D call. Germline CDR1 reads DFQATT; CDR2 reads SNEGSKA (reference sequence). CDR3 length: 11 residues. The CDR3, as DNA: TGCAGCGCCTGGCGGAGAGAGACCCAGTACTTC. Its protein product is CSAWRRETQYF.

The chain recombines TRBV29-1 with TRBJ2-1; no clear D. The CDR3 is made up of 16 amino acids. The V gene's germline CDR1 is SQVTM and CDR2 ANQGSEA. The V end lost 4 bases, the J end lost 4 bases, and 20 bases lay between the germline ends. The CDR3 nucleotides are TGCAGCGTTGTACCCGGCGGAAGAAGGTGGTACAATGAGCAGTTCTTC. This codes for CSVVPGGRRWYNEQFF.

This sequence joins TRBV5-1 and TRBJ2-5, with D unresolved. V was trimmed by 1 base and J by 2 bases, leaving 9 bases between them. This CDR3 comprises 14 residues. Germline V CDR1 and CDR2: SGHRS, YFSETQ. The CDR3 loop is CASSLPPPQETQYF. The CDR3 nucleotides read TGCGCCAGCAGCTTGCCGCCCCCACAAGAGACCCAGTACTTC.

This clonotype has just a few counts. The V call is TRBV11-3, the J call TRBJ2-2; no clear D gene. V was clipped by 2 bases and J by 3 bases, with 7 bases between them. CDR3 length: 14 amino acids. CDR1 is SGHNT and CDR2 is YENEEA in the germline V gene. CDR3 region: CASSLQSHTGELFF. CDR3 in DNA: TGTGCCAGCAGCTTACAATCTCACACCGGGGAGCTGTTTTTT.

This clonotype was detected a few times. The chain uses TRBV27 and TRBJ2-1, with 8 positions matching TRBD2. The CDR3 has 16 amino acids. Germline trimming cut 5 bases from V and 7 bases from J; bases unmatched to any gene: 13. Germline loops: CDR1 MNHEY, CDR2 SMNVEV (reference sequence). The CDR3 coding sequence is TGTGCCAGCAGTATATACGGGGGCGGGAGGAGGAATGAGCAGTTCTTC. Its translation is CASSIYGGGRRNEQFF.

This clonotype was observed at least ten times. This chain connects TRBV3-1 to TRBJ1-5; no definite D call. Trimming left V 1 base short and J 7 bases short, with 5 bases between. Germline V gene lookup returns CDR1 LGHDT and CDR2 YNNKEL (reference sequence). The CDR3 sequence is 12 residues long. As DNA, the CDR3 is TGTGCCAGCAGCCAAGGAGGACAGCCCCAGCATTTT. Translated: CASSQGGQPQHF. Full variable domain (missing parts from reference TRBV3-1 and TRBJ1-5): DTAVSQTPKYLVTQMGNDKSIKCEQNLGHDTMYWYKQDSKKFLKIMFSYNNKELIINETVPNRFSPKSPDKAHLNLHINSLELGDSAVYFCASSQGGQPQHFGDGTRLSIL.

This chain links TRBV3-1 with TRBJ2-1, with 10 bases aligning to TRBD2. The junction had 6 bases not matched to a gene; V was cut back by 0 bases and J by 7 bases. Germline CDR1 LGHDT, CDR2 YNNKEL (reference sequence). The CDR3 runs to 16 residues. The CDR3 loop reads CASSQDSAGGGNEQFF. The CDR3 nucleotides are TGTGCCAGCAGCCAAGATTCAGCGGGAGGGGGGAATGAGCAGTTCTTC.

This clonotype has a handful of counts. V usage is TRBV4-2 and J usage is TRBJ1-1, with 10 bases that match TRBD1. The trim removed 2 bases at V and 1 base at J, leaving 4 bases unmatched. Germline V gene lookup returns CDR1 LGHNA and CDR2 YNFKEQ. The CDR3 spans 16 residues. This CDR3 is CASSQRTGGTNTEAFF. For the CDR3, the DNA is TGTGCCAGCAGCCAACGGACAGGGGGAACGAACACTGAAGCTTTCTTT.

The chain employs TRBV20-1 and TRBJ2-4, with a possible D match to TRBD2 (7 bases). Germline CDR1 is DFQATT and CDR2 is SNEGSKA (reference sequence). Trimming pared 3 bases from V and 9 bases from J, leaving 21 bases between. The CDR3 is made up of 15 amino acids. CDR3 sequence (DNA): TGCAGTGCTAGTTTGACGGGGGGCATGATCGGCATTCAGTACTTC. Protein: CSASLTGGMIGIQYF.

This clonotype showed up just a few times. The chain joins TRBV27 to TRBJ2-1; TRBD2 agrees at 12 bases. Germline V gives CDR1 MNHEY, CDR2 SMNVEV (reference sequence). The CDR3 runs to 14 residues. The J segment lost 7 bases and the V segment lost 5 bases, leaving 3 bases of the junction unmatched. CDR3 amino acids: CASSTTSGRNEQFF. In nucleotides, the CDR3 is TGTGCCAGCAGTACGACTAGCGGGAGAAATGAGCAGTTCTTC.

The J gene is TRBJ2-5, the V gene TRBV4-1, with TRBD1 matching 9 bases. The J segment lost 3 bases and the V segment lost 3 bases, leaving 5 bases of the junction unmatched. Germline CDR1 and CDR2: MGHRA and YSYEKL. The CDR3 has 15 amino acids. For the CDR3, the DNA is TGCGCCAGCAGCCACCCGGGACAGGGAGAAGAGACCCAGTACTTC. Protein sequence: CASSHPGQGEETQYF.

The V call is TRBV12-3 or TRBV12-4, the J call TRBJ2-1; 8 nucleotides align to TRBD1. With V trimmed by 6 bases and J by 4 bases, 8 bases remained unmatched. This CDR3 contains 15 residues. CDR3 coding DNA: TGTGCCAGCAGCCCCGACAGGGGAGGTTACAATGAGCAGTTCTTC. It specifies CASSPDRGGYNEQFF.

This clonotype was recorded a few times. The J gene is TRBJ2-7, the V gene TRBV5-1, with 12 nucleotides matching TRBD1. The CDR3 length is 14 residues. The V gene's germline CDR1 is SGHRS and CDR2 YFSETQ. V dropped 5 bases and J dropped 7; count of bases not matched to a gene: 7. CDR3 bases: TGCGCCAGCAGACCGGGACAGGGGGCTTGGGAGCAGTACTTC. It translates to CASRPGQGAWEQYF.

V and J are TRBV11-3 and TRBJ2-3, with 7 bases lining up with TRBD2. Germline V gene data show CDR1 as SGHNT and CDR2 as YENEEA. V lost 3 bases and J lost 7; bases outside the gene matches: 4. The CDR3 is 13 amino acids. For the CDR3, the DNA is TGTGCCAGCAGCTTGGAGCGGGAATATACGCAGTATTTT. Translating it yields CASSLEREYTQYF.

In its sample, this clonotype was seen a few times. The gene calls are TRBV12-3 or TRBV12-4 and TRBJ2-2; D is undetermined. Between the trimmed V and J ends, which lost 1 base and 6 bases, there was a span of 6 bases. The length of the CDR3 is 13 residues. Here the CDR3 reads CASSLDLPGELFF. The CDR3 DNA reads TGTGCCAGCAGTTTAGATCTACCCGGGGAGCTGTTTTTT.